The 24 T cell receptor beta chains presented below share a single source sample, sequenced in a study of blood T cells in healthy people across ages. Primed by a sample-barcoded 5' primer and a J-beta primer mix, a second PCR proceeded for 7 to 11 cycles. One entry per CDR3 protein, called by TCRdb with MiXCR from the 5' RACE reads. The sample shows around 1.5 million distinct CDR3 sequences, around 59% of them seen only once. The material sequenced was blood. The receptor set was obtained from a man younger than 35 in good health.

J is TRBJ1-1 and V is TRBV4-2, with 10 bases identical to TRBD1. The CDR3 is 15 amino acids. Germline-derived CDR1 and CDR2 are LGHNA and YNFKEQ. J lost 8 bases, V lost 2 bases, and 8 bases had no gene match. CDR3 loop: CASSQLPGTGEEAFF. CDR3 DNA: TGTGCCAGCAGCCAACTGCCCGGGACAGGGGAAGAAGCTTTCTTT.

This clonotype was detected a few times. The chain carries TRBV20-1 and TRBJ2-7; the D is unclear. CDR1 is DFQATT and CDR2 is SNEGSKA in the germline V gene (reference sequence). Trimming cost V 0 bases and J 5 bases, with 8 bases left between them. The CDR3 is made up of 12 amino acids. Here the CDR3 reads CSARESRDEQYF. DNA of the CDR3: TGCAGTGCTAGAGAGTCAAGGGACGAGCAGTACTTC.

This clonotype occurred once. V and J are TRBV12-3 or TRBV12-4 and TRBJ2-1, with 10 bases aligning to TRBD2. The CDR3 is 16 amino acids. V lost 6 bases to trimming and J lost 7 bases; unmatched junction nucleotides: 12. CDR3 protein: CASRSLAGERWNEQFF. The CDR3 nucleotides read TGTGCCAGCAGATCTCTAGCGGGAGAACGGTGGAATGAGCAGTTCTTC.

The rearrangement uses TRBV6-5 and TRBJ2-3; D tentatively reads TRBD1 or TRBD2 (5 bases each). With 2 bases removed from V and 4 bases from J, the gap between germline ends came to 16 bases. The germline V gene encodes CDR1 MNHEY and CDR2 SVGAGI. The CDR3 runs 16 residues. CDR3 amino acids: CASSYGRPKGADTQYF. The CDR3 nucleotides read TGTGCCAGCAGTTACGGGAGACCCAAAGGGGCAGATACGCAGTATTTT.

The CDR3 bases are TGCAGCGTTGTTGGAGGCGTGGGGAAAGAGACCCAGTACTTC. Translated: CSVVGGVGKETQYF. The V gene is TRBV29-1, the J gene TRBJ2-5; TRBD2 might be the D (5 bases). Trimming pared 4 bases from V and 3 bases from J, leaving 15 bases between. The CDR3 loop spans 14 amino acids. Germline lookup yields CDR1 SQVTM and CDR2 ANQGSEA. The full variable domain, its missing parts supplied by reference TRBV29-1 and TRBJ2-5, is SAVISQKPSRDICQRGTSLTIQCQVDSQVTMMFWYRQQPGQSLTLIATANQGSEATYESGFVIDKFPISRPNLTFSTLTVSNMSPEDSSIYLCSVVGGVGKETQYFGPGTRLLVL.

The chain uses TRBV15 and TRBJ2-7; D unclear. This CDR3 region has 14 residues. Germline lookup yields CDR1 LNHNV and CDR2 YYDKDF (reference sequence). V lost 1 base to trimming and J lost 4 bases, with 11 bases between them. Written as DNA, the CDR3 is TGTGCCACCAGCAGAGCGAAGGGCCCTTACGAGCAGTACTTC. It yields the protein CATSRAKGPYEQYF.

J is TRBJ2-1 and V is TRBV3-1; 7 positions match TRBD1. This CDR3 is built from 14 residues. In germline, CDR1 is LGHDT, CDR2 YNNKEL (reference sequence). The V segment lost 7 bases and the J segment 1 base; nucleotides outside the gene matches: 4. CDR3 bases: TGTGCCAGCACCGAGACAGGGTCCTACAATGAGCAGTTCTTC. Translation: CASTETGSYNEQFF.

The J gene is TRBJ2-7, the V gene TRBV29-1; TRBD1 might be the D (5 bases). Germline-derived CDR1 and CDR2 are SQVTM and ANQGSEA. V lost 3 bases to trimming and J lost 7 bases, with 16 bases between them. The CDR3 extends over 13 amino acids. CDR3 in amino acids: CSVDRTAAGEQYF. DNA for the CDR3: TGCAGCGTTGATAGGACGGCCGCAGGGGAGCAGTACTTC.

The sample holds one count of this clonotype. The chain uses TRBV28 and TRBJ2-5; D uncertain. CDR3 size: 15 residues. V gave up 6 bases and J gave up 4 bases, with 18 bases separating them. CDR1 is MDHEN and CDR2 is SYDVKM in the germline V gene. In DNA, the CDR3 is TGTGCCAGCAGATCCCCTCGCCTGAGGAGAGAGACCCAGTACTTC. Its protein is CASRSPRLRRETQYF. The entire variable domain, with the rest obtained from reference TRBV28 and TRBJ2-5, is as follows: DVKVTQSSRYLVKRTGEKVFLECVQDMDHENMFWYRQDPGLGLRLIYFSYDVKMKEKGDIPEGYSVSREKKERFSLILESASTNQTSMYLCASRSPRLRRETQYFGPGTRLLVL.

V is TRBV6-5 and J is TRBJ2-1, with 10 bases aligning to TRBD1. The V gene end was trimmed by 8 bases and the J gene end by 12 bases; junction bases not matched to a gene: 7. The CDR3 sequence is 12 residues long. In germline, CDR1 is MNHEY, CDR2 SVGAGI. The CDR3 DNA reads as TGTGCCAGCCGTCCCGGGACAGGGGTGCAGTTCTTC. Encoded protein: CASRPGTGVQFF.

This chain connects TRBV20-1 to TRBJ2-5; 11 bases are a match to TRBD2. The CDR3 extends over 12 amino acids. Germline CDR1 and CDR2: DFQATT and SNEGSKA (reference sequence). The CDR3 loop is CGRLAGQETQYF. CDR3 DNA sequence: TGCGGGCGACTAGCGGGGCAAGAGACCCAGTACTTC.

This sequence joins TRBV2 and TRBJ1-2, with 8 bases matching TRBD1. From germline, CDR1 is SNHLY and CDR2 FYNNEI. The J segment lost 0 bases and the V segment lost 6 bases, leaving 3 bases of the junction unmatched. The CDR3 loop spans 14 amino acids. The CDR3 loop reads CASRRQGPNYGYTF. CDR3 nucleotide sequence: TGTGCCAGCAGAAGACAGGGGCCTAACTATGGCTACACCTTC.

The chain carries TRBV19 and TRBJ2-3, with 8 nucleotides matching TRBD1. V was pared by 1 base and J by 2 bases, with 17 bases of the junction left unmatched. Per germline, CDR1 LNHDA and CDR2 SQIVND (reference sequence). The CDR3 sequence is 20 residues long. The chain's CDR3 is CASSIGGLRGRTTSTDTQYF. The CDR3 DNA sequence: TGTGCCAGTAGTATAGGCGGGCTCAGGGGGCGGACAACCTCCACAGATACGCAGTATTTT.

The chain links TRBV6-5 to TRBJ2-1; TRBD2 aligns across 9 bases. The CDR3 is made up of 16 amino acids. Germline V gene sequence: CDR1 MNHEY, CDR2 SVGAGI. Unmatched junction bases numbered 10, after V lost 8 bases and J lost 2 bases. The CDR3 protein is CASFPEAGGPYNEQFF. DNA for the CDR3: TGTGCCAGCTTCCCCGAAGCGGGAGGACCCTACAATGAGCAGTTCTTC.

The chain links TRBV5-4 to TRBJ2-7; D possibly corresponds to TRBD2 (6 bases). The CDR3 extends over 13 amino acids. Germline V CDR1 and CDR2: SGHNT, YYREEE (reference sequence). Trimming took 2 bases from V and 6 from J, leaving 12 bases between them. Here the CDR3 reads CASSFWRAAEQYF. For the CDR3, the DNA is TGTGCCAGCAGCTTCTGGAGGGCTGCCGAGCAGTACTTC.

V is TRBV27 and J is TRBJ1-1, with D perhaps matching TRBD1 (5 bases). The germline V gene encodes CDR1 MNHEY and CDR2 SMNVEV (reference sequence). The CDR3 spans 16 residues. Trimming took off 5 bases at V and 5 bases at J, with 21 bases between the two ends. CDR3 coding DNA: TGTGCCAGCAGTCCACTAGTTGGTTCAGGGAGGACTGAAGCTTTCTTT. Its translation: CASSPLVGSGRTEAFF.

This clonotype occurred a few times. The chain has TRBV3-1 and TRBJ2-1, with D possibly being TRBD2 (6 bases). The CDR3 length is 15 residues. Germline CDR1 LGHDT, CDR2 YNNKEL (reference sequence). Between the trimmed V and J ends, which lost 0 bases and 3 bases, there was a span of 9 bases. Written as DNA, the CDR3 is TGTGCCAGCAGCCAAGATACCGGGAGCTACAATGAGCAGTTCTTC. It encodes CASSQDTGSYNEQFF.

The chain carries TRBV6-6 and TRBJ2-4, with 8 bases that match TRBD2. The length of the CDR3 is 16 residues. Germline CDR1 reads MNHNY; CDR2 reads SVGAGI (reference sequence). V was pared by 7 bases and J by 5 bases, with 13 bases of the junction left unmatched. CDR3 sequence reads: CASNPWGAGRENIQYF. Written as DNA, the CDR3 is TGTGCCAGCAATCCCTGGGGTGCCGGGAGGGAAAACATTCAGTACTTC.

This clonotype was seen more than once but under ten times. The chain uses TRBV4-2 and TRBJ2-5; 7 nucleotides match TRBD2. CDR3 length: 15 amino acids. V was pared by 4 bases and J by 1 base, with 6 bases of the junction left unmatched. The germline V gene has CDR1 LGHNA and CDR2 YNFKEQ. The CDR3 nucleotides read TGTGCCAGCAGCCTGGGGGACTACGCCCAAGAGACCCAGTACTTC. Translated: CASSLGDYAQETQYF.

This clonotype was seen a few times. The rearrangement links TRBV7-2 to TRBJ2-7; TRBD2 matches 9 bases. Germline V lookup: CDR1 SGHTA, CDR2 FQGNSA. V shed 2 bases, J shed 0 bases, and the junction held 11 bases outside the gene matches. CDR3 length: 18 amino acids. CDR3 protein: CASSLSSGKILGSYEQYF. The CDR3 DNA reads as TGTGCCAGCAGCTTATCTAGCGGGAAAATTCTTGGCTCCTACGAGCAGTACTTC. The full variable domain, with the rest looked up from reference TRBV7-2 and TRBJ2-7, is GAGVSQSPSNKVTEKGKDVELRCDPISGHTALYWYRQSLGQGLEFLIYFQGNSAPDKSGLPSDRFSAERTGGSVSTLTIQRTQQEDSAVYLCASSLSSGKILGSYEQYFGPGTRLTVT.

V and J are TRBV4-1 and TRBJ1-1; D is ambiguous. With 0 bases removed from V and 1 base from J, the gap between germline ends came to 9 bases. CDR1 MGHRA and CDR2 YSYEKL come from the germline V gene. The CDR3 is made up of 15 amino acids. The CDR3 reads CASSQDAQANTEAFF. The CDR3 DNA is TGCGCCAGCAGCCAAGATGCGCAGGCGAACACTGAAGCTTTCTTT.

Remarks on this clonotype: A much more abundant neighbour one base away suggests this may be a read error. The rearrangement links TRBV6-4 to TRBJ2-3, with TRBD1 as a possible D gene (7 bases). Germline-derived CDR1 and CDR2 are MRHNA and SNTAGT. The CDR3 loop spans 14 amino acids. For the CDR3, the DNA is TGTGCCAGCAGTGTCAGGGGGGCGACAGATGCGCAGTATTTT. It translates to CASSVRGATDAQYF.

J is TRBJ2-1 and V is TRBV12-3 or TRBV12-4; 9 bases fit TRBD2. The CDR3 has 18 residues. Germline trimming cut 5 bases from V and 3 bases from J; bases unmatched to any gene: 14. DNA of the CDR3: TGTGCCAGCAGTGATACGGGCGCGGGAGGGGACATCTACAATGAGCAGTTCTTC. It specifies CASSDTGAGGDIYNEQFF.

This clonotype was observed once. The rearrangement joins TRBV3-1 to TRBJ1-2; TRBD1 matches at 7 bases. The germline V gene encodes CDR1 LGHDT and CDR2 YNNKEL (reference sequence). CDR3 size: 17 residues. V shed 2 bases and J 2 bases; nucleotides not matched to a gene: 11. The CDR3 here is CASSQLRQGETNYGYTF. CDR3 DNA: TGTGCCAGCAGCCAATTAAGACAGGGCGAAACGAACTATGGCTACACCTTC.